One and the same sample provided the 20 T cell receptor beta chains below, sequenced in a study of blood T cell repertoires in COVID-19. Profiled with immunoSEQ multiplex PCR; TCRdb holds only in-frame clones, not every one. The sample gives about 200,000 clones, more than 85% of which show up once; about 26% is in the top ten. The specimen sequenced was PBMCs or T cells enriched from blood (not recorded which). All receptors derive from a woman aged 40-49 years in a cohort exposed to, infected with or recovered from COVID-19 (not recorded which).

The chain is built from TRBV11-2 and TRBJ2-5, with 11 bases identical to TRBD1. Germline lookup yields CDR1 SGHAT and CDR2 FQNNGV. The CDR3 length is 15 residues. The junction had 3 bases not matched to a gene; V was cut back by 5 bases and J by 1 base. CDR3 bases: TGTGCCAGCAGCCCCGGGACAGGGGGCCAAGAGACCCAGTACTTC. It specifies CASSPGTGGQETQYF.

The rearrangement joins TRBV14 to TRBJ2-5; D ambiguous. Trimming took 3 bases from V and 4 from J, leaving 9 bases between them. This CDR3 comprises 13 residues. Germline CDR1 SGHDN, CDR2 FVKESK. CDR3 amino acids: CASSHLPRETQYF. The CDR3 DNA reads TGTGCCAGCAGCCACCTCCCCAGAGAGACCCAGTACTTC.

The chain uses TRBV19 and TRBJ1-2, with no clear D. V was trimmed by 3 bases and J by 0 bases, leaving 11 bases between them. This CDR3 has 15 amino acids. Germline V gene data show CDR1 as LNHDA and CDR2 as SQIVND (reference sequence). The CDR3 DNA is TGTGCCAGTAGTATTGCAGGATTTGCTAACTATGGCTACACCTTC. It is translated as CASSIAGFANYGYTF.

The genes are TRBV11-2 and TRBJ2-5; the D is unclear. The CDR3 covers 15 residues. The germline CDR1 and CDR2 sequences are SGHAT and FQNNGV. V lost 1 base to trimming and J lost 1 base, with 10 bases between them. CDR3: CASSLGSGVQETQYF. The CDR3 DNA reads as TGTGCCAGCAGCTTAGGTTCAGGTGTCCAAGAGACCCAGTACTTC. The whole variable domain, remainder taken from reference TRBV11-2 and TRBJ2-5, is EAGVAQSPRYKIIEKRQSVAFWCNPISGHATLYWYQQILGQGPKLLIQFQNNGVVDDSQLPKDRFSAERLKGVDSTLKIQPAKLEDSAVYLCASSLGSGVQETQYFGPGTRLLVL.

J is TRBJ2-7 and V is TRBV14; 7 bases are a match to TRBD1. V shed 1 base and J 3 bases; nucleotides not matched to a gene: 6. Germline V gene data show CDR1 as SGHDN and CDR2 as FVKESK. The CDR3 covers 15 residues. DNA for the CDR3: TGTGCCAGCAGCCAAGTCGGGACAGCGATCTACGAGCAGTACTTC. Translation: CASSQVGTAIYEQYF.

The chain couples TRBV5-1 to TRBJ1-3; 7 bases align to TRBD1. Germline loops: CDR1 SGHRS, CDR2 YFSETQ. The CDR3 has 14 amino acids. The ends lost 5 bases at V and 2 bases at J; junction bases unmatched: 4. The CDR3 DNA sequence: TGCGCCAGCAGACAAACAGGGGCTGGAAACACCATATATTTT. This codes for CASRQTGAGNTIYF.

On this clone itself: This CDR3 fails to terminate in the conserved phenylalanine or tryptophan, so it likely reflects a read error. It is unclear where the CDR3 begins or ends on the DNA, so no DNA is shown, and the CDR3 is as TCRdb lists it. The CDR3 region is CATRNRGSPRSG. The J gene is TRBJ1-1, the V gene TRBV24-1; the D call in the table, TRBD1, was not verified against the DNA. A total of 12 residues make up the CDR3, ends included. Germline CDR1 is KGHDR and CDR2 is SFDVKD.

The chain uses TRBV19 and TRBJ1-1; TRBD1 is a possible D gene (6 bases). The germline V gene encodes CDR1 LNHDA and CDR2 SQIVND (reference sequence). V gave up 7 bases and J gave up 0 bases, with 12 bases separating them. The CDR3 loop spans 14 amino acids. Here the CDR3 reads CASTSTGMNTEAFF. DNA for the CDR3: TGTGCCAGTACCTCGACAGGAATGAACACTGAAGCTTTCTTT.

This clone was detected only a few times. The genes are TRBV5-4 and TRBJ1-1, with 7 bases identical to TRBD1. The CDR3 spans 16 residues. Germline V lookup: CDR1 SGHNT, CDR2 YYREEE (reference sequence). V was pared by 9 bases and J by 5 bases, with 19 bases of the junction left unmatched. The CDR3 sequence is CATRAPEGGSTTEAFF. The DNA of the CDR3 is TGTGCCACCCGTGCGCCGGAAGGGGGCTCCACAACTGAAGCTTTCTTT.

J is TRBJ1-5 and V is TRBV5-6; TRBD1 is a possible D gene (6 bases). V shed 4 bases and J shed 3 bases, with 14 bases lying between them. Germline CDR1 SGHDT, CDR2 YYEEEE. CDR3 length equals 15 residues. The CDR3 region is CASSLRQVYNQPQHF. The CDR3 bases are TGTGCCAGCAGCCTGAGACAGGTCTACAATCAGCCCCAGCATTTT. The variable domain in full, with the rest retrieved from reference TRBV5-6 and TRBJ1-5, is DAGVTQSPTHLIKTRGQQVTLRCSPKSGHDTVSWYQQALGQGPQFIFQYYEEEERQRGNFPDRFSGHQFPNYSSELNVNALLLGDSALYLCASSLRQVYNQPQHFGDGTRLSIL.

This chain connects TRBV12-3 or TRBV12-4 to TRBJ1-5; D unresolved. The CDR3 extends over 12 amino acids. Trimming removed 9 bases at V and 0 bases at J, with 6 bases between. CDR3 sequence reads: CASRYSNQPQHF. The CDR3 DNA is TGTGCCAGTAGATATAGCAATCAGCCCCAGCATTTT.

The CDR3 DNA is TGTGCCTCAAGACTAGCGGGAGGCTTCCAGTACTTC. The encoded protein is CASRLAGGFQYF. V and J are TRBV7-9 and TRBJ2-5, with 13 bases fitting TRBD2. J lost 10 bases, V lost 11 bases, and 7 bases had no gene match. The CDR3 covers 12 residues. Germline values: CDR1 SEHNR, CDR2 FQNEAQ (reference sequence).

The rearrangement links TRBV9 to TRBJ2-5, with 7 bases matching TRBD1. The CDR3 has 14 amino acids. Germline CDR1 reads SGDLS; CDR2 reads YYNGEE. The V and J ends lost 4 bases and 2 bases, in that order; junction bases with no gene match: 5. CDR3 sequence: CASSLGGSQETQYF. CDR3 in DNA: TGTGCCAGCAGCCTAGGGGGCTCTCAAGAGACCCAGTACTTC.

V is TRBV27 and J is TRBJ2-7, with D tentatively TRBD1 (6 bases). V was trimmed by 8 bases and J by 4 bases, leaving 18 bases between them. Germline V gene data show CDR1 as MNHEY and CDR2 as SMNVEV (reference sequence). The CDR3 loop spans 14 amino acids. CDR3: CASGLTGTWYEQYF. The CDR3 DNA is TGTGCCAGCGGGCTGACTGGGACATGGTACGAGCAGTACTTC.

This chain links TRBV6-5 with TRBJ1-1, with 7 bases aligning to TRBD1. This CDR3 is built from 15 residues. The J segment lost 3 bases and the V segment lost 0 bases, leaving 4 bases of the junction unmatched. CDR1 and CDR2 from the germline V gene are MNHEY and SVGAGI. CDR3 sequence: CASSYSWQGDTEAFF. As DNA, the CDR3 is TGTGCCAGCAGTTACTCATGGCAGGGGGACACTGAAGCTTTCTTT.

In its sample, this clone was seen once. This chain uses TRBV12-2 with TRBJ2-5; the DNA was not used to check the table's D call, TRBD2. TRBV12-2 is a listed pseudogene. The CDR3 consists of 16 residues. This CDR3 is CASRCGPRADQETQYF. CDR3 DNA sequence: TGTGCAAGTCGCTGCGGGCCGAGGGCCGACCAAGAGACCCAGTACTTC.

The CDR3 protein is CASRDFTGTVNTEAFF. As DNA, the CDR3 is TGTGCCAGCAGGGACTTTACAGGGACCGTGAACACTGAAGCTTTCTTT. The chain is built from TRBV28 and TRBJ1-1, with D maybe TRBD1 (6 bases). This CDR3 is 16 amino acids long. V lost 6 bases to trimming and J lost 0 bases, with 17 bases between them. The germline gives CDR1 MDHEN, CDR2 SYDVKM.

The chain is built from TRBV4-1 and TRBJ1-1; D perhaps matches TRBD1 (6 bases). Germline CDR1 reads MGHRA; CDR2 reads YSYEKL. The CDR3 contains 15 residues. The ends were cut back, 3 bases at V and 4 bases at J, with 15 bases in the middle. The chain's CDR3 is CASSQTSKGGTEAFF. Here the CDR3 DNA reads TGCGCCAGCAGCCAGACTAGCAAGGGGGGCACTGAAGCTTTCTTT.

This clone was recorded only once. The V gene is TRBV27, the J gene TRBJ2-5, with TRBD1 matching over 7 bases. This CDR3 comprises 14 residues. The ends lost 6 bases at V and 5 bases at J; junction bases unmatched: 9. CDR1 and CDR2 (germline): MNHEY, SMNVEV (reference sequence). CDR3 DNA: TGTGCCAGCAGGTCACAGGGGCTACGTGAGACCCAGTACTTC. It translates to CASRSQGLRETQYF.

This clone was seen once. This rearrangement joins TRBV2 to TRBJ2-1; TRBD1 matches 10 bases. The CDR3 is 18 amino acids. The J segment lost 6 bases and the V segment lost 4 bases, leaving 15 bases of the junction unmatched. Germline V CDR1 and CDR2: SNHLY, FYNNEI. The CDR3, as DNA: TGTGCCAGCAGTGCCCTATGGGACAGGGGAAAAGGGACCAATGAGCAGTTCTTC. It is translated as CASSALWDRGKGTNEQFF.